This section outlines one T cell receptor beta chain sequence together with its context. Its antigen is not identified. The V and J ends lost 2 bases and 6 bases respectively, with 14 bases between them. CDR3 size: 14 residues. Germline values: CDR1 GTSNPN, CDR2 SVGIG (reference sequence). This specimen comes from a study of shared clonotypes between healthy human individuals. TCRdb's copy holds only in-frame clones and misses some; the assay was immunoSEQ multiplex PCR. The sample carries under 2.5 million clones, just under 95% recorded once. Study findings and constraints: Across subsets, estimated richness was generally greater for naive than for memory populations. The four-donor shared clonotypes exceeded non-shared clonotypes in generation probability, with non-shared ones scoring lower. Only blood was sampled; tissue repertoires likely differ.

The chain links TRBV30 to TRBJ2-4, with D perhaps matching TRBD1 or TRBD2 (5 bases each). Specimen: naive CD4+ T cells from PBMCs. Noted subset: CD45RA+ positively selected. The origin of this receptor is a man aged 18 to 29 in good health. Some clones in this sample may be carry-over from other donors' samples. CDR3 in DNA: TGTGCCTGGAGTCCTTTAGCCGGGACAAACATTCAGTACTTC. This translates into CAWSPLAGTNIQYF.